Reported below is one T cell receptor (beta chain). Its matching antigen is unknown. At a deep level, the assay was run. Some clones are missing from TCRdb's copy, which holds only in-frame ones; the method was immunoSEQ multiplex PCR. Seen here are millions of clones, roughly 92% observed once, and the top ten hold roughly 0.15%. This sample stems from a study of shared clonotypes between healthy human individuals. For the study at large: Contributing individuals were a couple of females and a few males aged 18 to 49.

Germline V gene sequence: CDR1 SGHNT, CDR2 YYREEE (reference sequence). The CDR3 loop spans 15 amino acids. Deletions cut 1 base from V and 2 bases from J, with 10 bases between. Points from the study as a whole: What naive subsets generally showed was a larger estimated richness than memory subsets showed. Rarefaction analysis demonstrated incomplete sorted-subset sequencing notwithstanding large depth.

This receptor was identified in a man aged 18-30 years in good health. Sequenced material: naive CD4+ T cells sorted from blood. Stated subset: CD45RA+ positively selected. J is TRBJ2-1 and V is TRBV5-4; D gene unclear. This CDR3 reads CASSLLPPAYNEQFF. The CDR3 DNA follows: TGTGCCAGCAGCTTGTTACCCCCGGCCTACAATGAGCAGTTCTTC.